This TCR beta chain was obtained from a study of blood T cells in healthy people across ages. Across the study: About one barcoded beta molecule per two T cells was the capture yield of template switching. Whole-study findings and limits: Higher diversity, along with more naive CD4+ cells, distinguished long-lived donors from aged donors.

Then a second PCR, running roughly 7 to 11 cycles, was carried out with a sample-barcoded 5' primer and a J-beta primer mix. TCRdb used MiXCR to reprocess the 5' RACE reads, holding one entry per CDR3 protein. The table lists over a million distinct CDR3 sequences, roughly 40% of them singletons, with roughly 7.7% in the top ten. The CDR3 totals 12 residues. V lost 6 bases, J lost 5 bases, and 8 bases lay in between. Germline lookup yields CDR1 LGHNA and CDR2 YNFKEQ. Many counts were recorded for this clonotype. What it binds is not known. The chain couples TRBV4-2 to TRBJ2-1; D is unresolved. Material for sequencing was blood. The sequence came from a woman younger than 35 in good health. CDR3 DNA: TGTGCCAGCAGTCCTACGAACAATGAGCAGTTCTTC. The encoded protein is CASSPTNNEQFF.